The rows below give T cell receptor beta chains drawn from one sample of a study of shared clonotypes between healthy human individuals. Clones were read by immunoSEQ multiplex PCR, and TCRdb kept only the in-frame ones, dropping some. The sample records 450,000 to 500,000 clones, roughly four fifths being singletons. What was sequenced was PBMCs. These receptors came from a woman aged 40 to 50 in good health. Some clones in this sample may be carry-over from other donors' samples. The CDR3 runs from the conserved cysteine through the conserved F or W. D genes are given only for firm matches. Size is stated for part of the rows, as once, few or many counts, or as a class when the clone is expanded.

size | J | D | V | DNA | CDR3
. | TRBJ2-2 | . | TRBV19 | TGTGCCAGTGCCCCGGGACCCGCGTCGGGGGAGCTGTTTTTT | CASAPGPASGELFF
. | TRBJ2-1 | TRBD2 | TRBV5-1 | TGCGCCAGCAGCCCGGATCCGGGACTAGGGGTCAATGAGCAGTTCTTC | CASSPDPGLGVNEQFF
. | TRBJ1-2 | . | TRBV19 | TGTGCCAGTAGTATAGGGGCAGGGCCGGTTGGAGGCTACACCTTC | CASSIGAGPVGGYTF
. | TRBJ1-1 | TRBD1 | TRBV11-1 | TGTGCCAGCAGCCAGGGGGTTGGAACTGAAGCTTTCTTT | CASSQGVGTEAFF
. | TRBJ1-1 | . | TRBV6-6 | TGTGCCAGCAGTTACACCACGGGACATAACACTGAAGCTTTCTTT | CASSYTTGHNTEAFF
many | TRBJ2-7 | TRBD2 | TRBV5-6 | TGTGCCAGCAGTCAACTAGCGGGAGGGACCTACGAGCAGTACTTC | CASSQLAGGTYEQYF
. | TRBJ2-2 | . | TRBV7-8 | TGTGCCAGCAGCTCAGGTGGGGGACAACTCACCGGGGAGCTGTTTTTT | CASSSGGGQLTGELFF
. | TRBJ2-5 | TRBD1 | TRBV29-1 | TGCAGCGTTGGGACAGGGGGACAAGAGACCCAGTACTTC | CSVGTGGQETQYF
. | TRBJ2-4 | TRBD1 | TRBV19 | TGTGCCAGTAGTATCGGGCAGGGGGCAAAAGCCAAAAACATTCAGTACTTC | CASSIGQGAKAKNIQYF
. | TRBJ2-7 | . | TRBV4-1 | TGCGCCAGCAGCCAACCAGGGAGGTACGAGCAGTACTTC | CASSQPGRYEQYF
. | TRBJ2-1 | . | TRBV6-5 | TGTGCCAGCAGTTCTTACGGGACCACTGGTGAGCAGTTCTTC | CASSSYGTTGEQFF
. | TRBJ2-5 | . | TRBV9 | TGTGCCAGCAGCGTAGGGGTCGGGAGATCGTACCAAGAGACCCAGTACTTC | CASSVGVGRSYQETQYF
. | TRBJ2-7 | . | TRBV6-1 | TGTGCCAGCAGTGAGGGGTACGAGCAGTACTTC | CASSEGYEQYF
. | TRBJ1-6 | TRBD1 | TRBV10-3 | TGTGCCATCAGTGCGGCCCCAGGGGGTAATTCACCCCTCCACTTT | CAISAAPGGNSPLHF
. | TRBJ2-3 | . | TRBV10-3 | TGTGCCATCAGCGAAACCCAGACTAGGGGCACAGATACGCAGTATTTT | CAISETQTRGTDTQYF
. | TRBJ2-1 | . | TRBV5-1 | TGCGCCAGCAGCTTGAATTCGGGTTCCGGGGAGCAGTTCTTC | CASSLNSGSGEQFF
. | TRBJ2-3 | TRBD2 | TRBV18 | TGTGCCAGCTCACCGCCCTCCGAGGGAGGGGATACGCAGTATTTT | CASSPPSEGGDTQYF
. | TRBJ2-1 | TRBD2 | TRBV5-4 | TGTGCCAGCAGCTTGGGAGAACCCAGACCTCGGGAGGATGAGCAGTTCTTC | CASSLGEPRPREDEQFF
. | TRBJ1-2 | TRBD1 | TRBV11-3 | TGTGCCAGCAGCCCTCGGACAGGGGGGAGGTATGGCTACACCTTC | CASSPRTGGRYGYTF
. | TRBJ2-1 | TRBD2 | TRBV18 | TGTGCCAGCTCACCGGGACTAGCGGAAACTAACAATGAGCAGTTCTTC | CASSPGLAETNNEQFF
. | TRBJ2-1 | . | TRBV18 | TGTGCCAGCTCACAACGTAGGGACAATTCACCCAATGAGCAGTTCTTC | CASSQRRDNSPNEQFF
. | TRBJ1-5 | . | TRBV27 | TGTGCCAGCAGTTTAAGAGTAAATCAGCCCCAGCATTTT | CASSLRVNQPQHF
. | TRBJ2-7 | . | TRBV29-1 | TGCAGCGTTTTTTTGGACACGAACTACGAGCAGTACTTC | CSVFLDTNYEQYF
. | TRBJ1-2 | . | TRBV7-2 | TGTGCCAGCAGCTTAGCGTTTGGGGGTCGGGCTGACTATGGCTACACCTTC | CASSLAFGGRADYGYTF
. | TRBJ1-2 | TRBD1 | TRBV6-5 | TGTGCCAGCAGTTGGACAGGGGACTATGGCTACACCTTC | CASSWTGDYGYTF
. | TRBJ2-7 | . | TRBV5-8 | TGCGCCAGCAGCTTCCGTCCGGGGTACGAGCAGTACTTC | CASSFRPGYEQYF
once | TRBJ2-7 | TRBD1 | TRBV28 | TGTGCCAGCAGTTTATTGGGCGGGGACAGGGTTTACGAGCAGTACTTC | CASSLLGGDRVYEQYF
. | TRBJ2-2 | . | TRBV5-1 | TGCGCCAGCACCCTAGGGGCCGGAGGGACCGGGGAGCTGTTTTTT | CASTLGAGGTGELFF
. | TRBJ2-3 | TRBD2 | TRBV9 | TGTGCCAGCAGCGTAGGGTTAGCGGGGGCTCATACTGGTTCTGGAGATACGCAGTATTTT | CASSVGLAGAHTGSGDTQYF
. | TRBJ2-7 | TRBD2 | TRBV5-4 | TGTGCCAGCAGCTGGGGAACCCCGGGGGGGGAGCAGTACTTC | CASSWGTPGGEQYF
. | TRBJ2-3 | . | TRBV18 | TGTGCCAGCTCACCACCCGCCGGGCGGCGCGGAGCGCAGTATTTT | CASSPPAGRRGAQYF
. | TRBJ1-5 | . | TRBV28 | TGTGCCAGCAGTTTAAAGGCTCAGCCCCAGCATTTT | CASSLKAQPQHF
many | TRBJ2-2 | . | TRBV5-6 | TGTGCCAGCAGCTTGTCCGGAGACCCAGGAAACACCGGGGAGCTGTTTTTT | CASSLSGDPGNTGELFF
few | TRBJ2-1 | TRBD2 | TRBV7-9 | TGTGCCAGCAGCTTGGGGTTTAGTAGCGGGGGTTACAATGAGCAGTTCTTC | CASSLGFSSGGYNEQFF
few | TRBJ2-3 | . | TRBV7-2 | TGTGCCAGCAGCCGCAATCCAGATACGCAGTATTTT | CASSRNPDTQYF
many | TRBJ2-5 | TRBD1 | TRBV2 | TGTGCCATACGGGACAGTGAGACCCAGTACTTC | CAIRDSETQYF
once | TRBJ2-7 | TRBD2 | TRBV10-3 | TGTGCCAGCCTGCGCGGGACTAGTATGGGACCTGGCGAGCAGTACTTC | CASLRGTSMGPGEQYF
. | TRBJ1-2 | . | TRBV29-1 | TGCAGCGTTGAAGGTGGGGCAGGGGTCGATGGCTACACCTTC | CSVEGGAGVDGYTF
. | TRBJ1-2 | . | TRBV28 | TGTGCCAGCAGCAACCTTGGTGGCAGGGGTAAAGACTATGGCTACACCTTC | CASSNLGGRGKDYGYTF
. | TRBJ1-2 | . | TRBV2 | TGTGCCAGCAGTGCAGGGGACGTTAATGGCTACACCTTC | CASSAGDVNGYTF
few | TRBJ2-7 | TRBD1 | TRBV5-1 | TGCGCCAGCAGCTTTAGGGGACAGCCCGAATACGAGCAGTACTTC | CASSFRGQPEYEQYF
few | TRBJ2-3 | . | TRBV7-2 | TGTGCCAGCACCCTACTGGGGGCGGGCTTTACGCAGTATTTT | CASTLLGAGFTQYF
. | TRBJ2-7 | . | TRBV11-2 | TGTGCCAGCAGCCGTGGACGGATATCCTACGAGCAGTACTTC | CASSRGRISYEQYF
. | TRBJ2-7 | TRBD2 | TRBV9 | TGTGCCAGCAGCGAGCTAGCGGGAGTCTACGAGCAGTACTTC | CASSELAGVYEQYF
. | TRBJ1-2 | . | TRBV11-2 | TGTGCCAGCAGCTTAGATCGCGTTGGGGGCTACACCTTC | CASSLDRVGGYTF
. | TRBJ1-2 | . | TRBV2 | TGTGCCAGCACCAAGGACAGTTTTTATGGCTACACCTTC | CASTKDSFYGYTF
. | TRBJ2-7 | TRBD1 | TRBV28 | TGTGCCAGCACCACGACAGGGGGCCGATACGAGCAGTACTTC | CASTTTGGRYEQYF
few | TRBJ2-2 | . | TRBV14 | TGTGCCAGCAGCCAGGCAGGGACGAACACCGGGGAGCTGTTTTTT | CASSQAGTNTGELFF